Each of the 24 T cell receptor beta chains below was sequenced from the same sample in a study of blood T cell repertoires in COVID-19. The data were produced by immunoSEQ multiplex PCR, yet TCRdb's version contains in-frame clones alone and is incomplete. The data show 130,000 or so clones, approximately 80% seen once. Sequenced material: peripheral blood. These TCRs come from a human donor in a cohort sampled during active COVID-19.

This chain links TRBV10-3 with TRBJ1-1; 9 bases line up with TRBD1. CDR1 ENHRY and CDR2 SYGVKD come from the germline V gene. The junction had 7 bases not matched to a gene; V was cut back by 10 bases and J by 1 base. This CDR3 has 14 amino acids. CDR3 loop: CATGTGTSNTEAFF. The CDR3 DNA reads TGTGCCACCGGGACAGGGACCTCGAACACTGAAGCTTTCTTT.

Written as DNA, the CDR3 is TGTGCCAGCAGCTTGGGTTGGGGCCCGCGGCCGGAGCAGTACTTC. Protein: CASSLGWGPRPEQYF. This chain joins TRBV5-8 and TRBJ2-7, with D possibly TRBD1 on 5 matching bases. This CDR3 spans 15 amino acids. V was cut by 0 bases and J by 7 bases, with 17 bases left in between. Germline values: CDR1 SGHTS, CDR2 YDEGEE.

The chain links TRBV28 to TRBJ1-5; D gene uncertain. The CDR3 spans 13 residues. Germline V lookup: CDR1 MDHEN, CDR2 SYDVKM. V lost 3 bases and J 4 bases, leaving 7 bases between the germline ends. Here the CDR3 DNA reads TGTGCCAGCAGTTTCACGACTAATCAGCCCCAGCATTTT. It is translated as CASSFTTNQPQHF.

The chain joins TRBV10-3 to TRBJ1-5, with a tentative D call TRBD1 (5 bases). The germline CDR1 and CDR2 sequences are ENHRY and SYGVKD. CDR3 size: 14 residues. V lost 4 bases, J lost 4 bases, and 11 bases lay in between. CDR3: CAISVQGANQPQHF. CDR3 DNA: TGTGCCATCAGTGTTCAGGGCGCAAATCAGCCCCAGCATTTT.

Regarding this clone: The sample carries other DNA sequences with the same CDR3. The rearrangement links TRBV27 to TRBJ2-7; TRBD1 agrees at 9 bases. Per germline, CDR1 MNHEY and CDR2 SMNVEV (reference sequence). The CDR3 contains 14 residues. Trimming removed 3 bases from V and 1 base from J; junction bases left unmatched: 1. CDR3 loop: CASSFGTGSYEQYF. CDR3 DNA sequence: TGTGCCAGCAGTTTTGGGACAGGGTCCTACGAGCAGTACTTC.

Notes on this clone: This CDR3 is also generated by other DNA sequences in the sample. The chain combines TRBV4-1 with TRBJ2-7; 11 nucleotides agree with TRBD2. Unmatched junction bases numbered 0, after V lost 1 base and J lost 1 base. The CDR3 extends over 15 amino acids. Germline V gene sequence: CDR1 MGHRA, CDR2 YSYEKL. The chain's CDR3 is CASSQGLAGSYEQYF. The CDR3 DNA reads as TGCGCCAGCAGCCAAGGACTAGCGGGATCCTACGAGCAGTACTTC.

This chain links TRBV6-5 with TRBJ2-7, with 8 nucleotides matching TRBD1. This CDR3 is 14 amino acids long. CDR1 and CDR2 (germline): MNHEY, SVGAGI. With 3 bases clipped from V and 1 base from J, the junction kept 2 bases outside the gene matches. The CDR3 sequence is CASSYTGGSYEQYF. The CDR3 DNA reads TGTGCCAGCAGTTATACAGGGGGTTCCTACGAGCAGTACTTC.

This chain uses TRBV19 with TRBJ1-5; TRBD1 matches 8 bases. Germline lookup yields CDR1 LNHDA and CDR2 SQIVND (reference sequence). J gave up 2 bases and V 7 bases, and 7 bases lay outside the gene matches. The CDR3 spans 15 residues. In DNA, the CDR3 is TGTGCCAGTACCTACGAGGGACAGGGCAATCAGCCCCAGCATTTT. Its protein is CASTYEGQGNQPQHF.

The V call is TRBV7-8, the J call TRBJ2-3; no firm D call. V was trimmed by 5 bases and J by 5 bases, leaving 14 bases between them. The CDR3 runs 14 residues. Germline CDR1 is SGHVS and CDR2 is FQNEAQ. CDR3 region: CASSPSFAEDTQYF. CDR3 bases: TGTGCCAGCAGCCCCTCGTTCGCGGAAGATACGCAGTATTTT.

The J gene is TRBJ2-1, the V gene TRBV2; a weak D match, TRBD2 (5 bases). There are 15 residues in the CDR3. Trimming pared 1 base from V and 2 bases from J, leaving 9 bases between. Germline V lookup: CDR1 SNHLY, CDR2 FYNNEI. The CDR3 loop is CASSEVSGAYNEQFF. The CDR3 bases are TGTGCCAGCAGTGAAGTCAGCGGCGCCTACAATGAGCAGTTCTTC.

The V gene is TRBV29-1, the J gene TRBJ2-7; 10 nucleotides line up with TRBD1. The CDR3 consists of 14 residues. In germline, CDR1 is SQVTM, CDR2 ANQGSEA. J was trimmed by 2 bases and V by 6 bases; bases with no gene match: 7. DNA for the CDR3: TGCAGCGTCAAAGCCGGGACAGGGGCCTACGAGCAGTACTTC. As protein: CSVKAGTGAYEQYF.

The chain joins TRBV2 to TRBJ2-7; TRBD2 matches 12 bases. Trimming took 1 base from V and 3 from J; bases not matched to a gene: 1. Germline CDR1 is SNHLY and CDR2 is FYNNEI. This CDR3 is 15 amino acids long. CDR3 region: CASSEGGLAGYEQYF. The CDR3 DNA follows: TGTGCCAGCAGTGAAGGGGGACTAGCGGGCTACGAGCAGTACTTC.

The V call is TRBV28, the J call TRBJ1-5; 8 bases fit TRBD1. Germline V CDR1 and CDR2: MDHEN, SYDVKM. This CDR3 is 15 amino acids long. Trimming removed 4 bases from V and 1 base from J; junction bases left unmatched: 3. CDR3 loop: CASSSDRVSNQPQHF. The CDR3 coding sequence is TGTGCCAGCAGTTCGGACAGGGTAAGCAATCAGCCCCAGCATTTT. The complete variable domain, with remaining parts taken from reference TRBV28 and TRBJ1-5, reads DVKVTQSSRYLVKRTGEKVFLECVQDMDHENMFWYRQDPGLGLRLIYFSYDVKMKEKGDIPEGYSVSREKKERFSLILESASTNQTSMYLCASSSDRVSNQPQHFGDGTRLSIL.

The chain employs TRBV9 and TRBJ1-1, with unresolved D. CDR1 SGDLS and CDR2 YYNGEE come from the germline V gene. The V and J ends lost 4 bases and 3 bases respectively, with 4 bases between them. The CDR3 length is 11 residues. CDR3: CASSRDTEAFF. DNA for the CDR3: TGTGCCAGCAGCAGAGACACTGAAGCTTTCTTT.

The rearrangement links TRBV5-6 to TRBJ2-7; 8 bases map to TRBD1. Trimming cost V 3 bases and J 0 bases; bases outside gene matches: 11. The CDR3 length is 17 residues. Germline CDR1 reads SGHDT; CDR2 reads YYEEEE. The CDR3 DNA is TGTGCCAGCAGCTGCCTGCCAGGACAGGGTTCCTCCTACGAGCAGTACTTC. Protein: CASSCLPGQGSSYEQYF.

The chain employs TRBV4-1 and TRBJ2-2; 7 bases line up with TRBD1. V shed 2 bases, J shed 6 bases, and the junction held 3 bases outside the gene matches. Germline V gene sequence: CDR1 MGHRA, CDR2 YSYEKL. The CDR3 contains 14 residues. DNA of the CDR3: TGCGCCAGCAGCCAAACCGACAGGGCCGGGGAGCTGTTTTTT. Translating gives CASSQTDRAGELFF.

V usage is TRBV2 and J usage is TRBJ1-4; the D is unclear. Germline CDR1 SNHLY, CDR2 FYNNEI. The CDR3 loop spans 15 amino acids. V lost 0 bases and J 8 bases, leaving 13 bases between the germline ends. The CDR3 coding sequence is TGTGCCAGCAGTGAAGCTGGGAGACCGGGGGAAAAACTGTTTTTT. It translates to CASSEAGRPGEKLFF. The entire variable domain, with the rest obtained from reference TRBV2 and TRBJ1-4, is as follows: EPEVTQTPSHQVTQMGQEVILRCVPISNHLYFYWYRQILGQKVEFLVSFYNNEISEKSEIFDDQFSVERPDGSNFTLKIRSTKLEDSAMYFCASSEAGRPGEKLFFGSGTQLSVL.

This clone turned up a few times. The chain links TRBV20-1 to TRBJ1-3; a possible D gene is TRBD1 (5 bases). Germline assignment: CDR1 DFQATT and CDR2 SNEGSKA (reference sequence). Trimming pared 3 bases from V and 7 bases from J, leaving 7 bases between. CDR3 size: 11 residues. This CDR3 is CSARHRNTIYF. As DNA, the CDR3 is TGCAGTGCTAGGCACAGGAACACCATATATTTT.

This clone was detected only a few times. The chain uses TRBV2 and TRBJ1-5; no definite D call. Trimming stripped 3 bases from V and 0 bases from J, with 9 bases between. This CDR3 is 15 amino acids long. Germline V lookup: CDR1 SNHLY, CDR2 FYNNEI. The CDR3 is CASSDRFGSNQPQHF. In DNA, the CDR3 is TGTGCCAGCAGTGATCGTTTCGGTAGCAATCAGCCCCAGCATTTT.

The chain combines TRBV6-6 with TRBJ1-1; D ambiguous. This CDR3 is built from 13 residues. Germline V gives CDR1 MNHNY, CDR2 SVGAGI (reference sequence). Trimming took off 5 bases at V and 1 base at J, with 8 bases between the two ends. CDR3 loop: CASSPTQNTEAFF. CDR3 DNA: TGTGCCAGCAGTCCGACACAGAACACTGAAGCTTTCTTT.

V is TRBV6-4 and J is TRBJ2-7; unclear D gene. V was pared by 0 bases and J by 2 bases, with 8 bases between. The CDR3 contains 14 residues. CDR1 is MRHNA, CDR2 SNTAGT, per germline. The CDR3 region has the DNA TGTGCCAGCAGTGACTCTGGGCAAGCCTACGAGCAGTACTTC. Translating gives CASSDSGQAYEQYF.

J is TRBJ1-1 and V is TRBV5-1, with 8 positions matching TRBD1. This CDR3 has 14 amino acids. V was clipped by 7 bases and J by 4 bases; unmatched bases: 9. Germline CDR1 SGHRS, CDR2 YFSETQ. The DNA for the CDR3 is TGCGCCAGCGGCCCAGGGGGCCGGAGCACTGAAGCTTTCTTT. The encoded protein is CASGPGGRSTEAFF.

CDR3: CASSSRTSGGANTQYF. DNA for the CDR3: TGCGCCAGCAGCTCCCGGACTAGCGGGGGGGCCAATACGCAGTATTTT. The chain has TRBV5-1 and TRBJ2-3, with 15 bases identical to TRBD2. The V and J ends lost 3 bases and 7 bases, in that order; junction bases with no gene match: 6. CDR1 and CDR2 from the germline V gene are SGHRS and YFSETQ. The CDR3 sequence is 16 residues long.

V and J are TRBV5-8 and TRBJ1-6; D ambiguous. This CDR3 has 13 amino acids. Germline loops: CDR1 SGHTS, CDR2 YDEGEE. V was trimmed by 2 bases and J by 3 bases, leaving 3 bases between them. CDR3 bases: TGTGCCAGCAGCTTCCTCTATAATTCACCCCTCCACTTT. Translated, it gives CASSFLYNSPLHF.